Following are 22 T cell receptor beta chains from one sample sequenced in a study of blood T cell repertoires in COVID-19. The method was immunoSEQ multiplex PCR; TCRdb's version includes in-frame clones alone and lacks a portion of them. The table records approximately 98,000 clones, 70% to 85% of them present only once. Sequences were obtained from peripheral blood. The receptors come from a woman aged 40 to 50 with acute or convalescent COVID-19.

The CDR3 nucleotides read TGTGCCAGCAGCCAAGAGCCCAAATACGCCACAGGGGCCTCTGGAAACACCATATATTTT. Its translation is CASSQEPKYATGASGNTIYF. The V gene is TRBV3-1 (or the pseudogene TRBV3-2), the J gene TRBJ1-3; 7 bases match TRBD1. CDR1 is LGHDT, CDR2 YNNKEL, per germline (reference sequence). The CDR3 is 20 amino acids. The V and J ends lost 0 bases and 0 bases, in that order; junction bases with no gene match: 14.

This chain connects TRBV29-1 to TRBJ2-5; TRBD1 aligns across 9 bases. Germline values: CDR1 SQVTM, CDR2 ANQGSEA. CDR3 length: 12 amino acids. Trimming cost V 6 bases and J 10 bases; bases outside gene matches: 9. CDR3 amino acids: CSVPGQGDYQYF. DNA of the CDR3: TGCAGCGTGCCGGGACAGGGTGATTACCAGTACTTC.

J is TRBJ2-4 and V is TRBV10-1, with TRBD1 matching over 9 bases. The CDR3 spans 15 residues. V dropped 0 bases and J dropped 7; count of bases not matched to a gene: 4. Germline CDR1 is WNHNN and CDR2 is SYGVQD (reference sequence). The CDR3: CASSESFGQGNIQYF. Written as DNA, the CDR3 is TGCGCCAGCAGTGAGTCTTTTGGACAGGGGAACATTCAGTACTTC.

The chain recombines TRBV4-3 with TRBJ1-1; D remains unclear. The CDR3 is 13 amino acids. Germline CDR1 and CDR2: LGHNA and YSLEER. Trimming removed 2 bases at V and 3 bases at J, with 7 bases between. The CDR3 region has the DNA TGCGCCAGCAGCCAACGTGAGGACACTGAAGCTTTCTTT. It codes for CASSQREDTEAFF.

V is TRBV5-5 and J is TRBJ2-1; D gene uncertain. The CDR3 is 14 residues long. The V gene lost 1 base and the J gene lost 3 bases, with 8 bases spanning the gap. From germline, CDR1 is SGHKS and CDR2 YYEKEE (reference sequence). The CDR3 loop is CASSLTLHYNEQFF. The CDR3 DNA is TGTGCCAGCAGCTTGACTCTCCACTACAATGAGCAGTTCTTC.

The chain recombines TRBV10-3 with TRBJ1-2; no definite D call. Trimming removed 0 bases at V and 8 bases at J, with 13 bases between. The germline gives CDR1 ENHRY, CDR2 SYGVKD. The CDR3 totals 14 residues. The CDR3 nucleotides are TGTGCCATCAGTGAGTCTACCGGAGGGAAGGGCTACACCTTC. It yields the protein CAISESTGGKGYTF.

This clone has more than one count but fewer than ten. The V call is TRBV5-6, the J call TRBJ2-7; TRBD1 agrees at 7 bases. Trimming took 3 bases from V and 6 from J; bases not matched to a gene: 12. The CDR3 spans 15 residues. Germline V CDR1 and CDR2: SGHDT, YYEEEE. CDR3 in DNA: TGTGCCAGCAGCTATGACAGGGTTAAGGTTCGCGAGCAGTACTTC. This gives the protein CASSYDRVKVREQYF.

This clone was seen a few times. This chain uses TRBV6-5 with TRBJ2-7; 8 bases line up with TRBD2. The ends lost 3 bases at V and 2 bases at J; junction bases unmatched: 9. There are 16 residues in the CDR3. Looked up from germline, CDR1 is MNHEY and CDR2 is SVGAGI. For the CDR3, the DNA is TGTGCCAGCAGTTATCAAGGTACTAGCGGACCCTACGAGCAGTACTTC. Amino acids: CASSYQGTSGPYEQYF.

The chain uses TRBV9 and TRBJ2-3, with TRBD2 matching 12 bases. The germline CDR1 and CDR2 sequences are SGDLS and YYNGEE. The CDR3 loop spans 15 amino acids. V shed 3 bases and J 7 bases; nucleotides not matched to a gene: 6. The CDR3 loop reads CASSASGGASHTQYF. The CDR3 DNA follows: TGTGCCAGCAGCGCTAGCGGGGGGGCCTCACATACGCAGTATTTT. The whole variable domain, filled in from reference TRBV9 and TRBJ2-3, reads DSGVTQTPKHLITATGQRVTLRCSPRSGDLSVYWYQQSLDQGLQFLIQYYNGEERAKGNILERFSAQQFPDLHSELNLSSLELGDSALYFCASSASGGASHTQYFGPGTRLTVL.

This chain uses TRBV4-1 with TRBJ1-5; D call uncertain. The CDR3 extends over 14 amino acids. Germline-derived CDR1 and CDR2 are MGHRA and YSYEKL. The germline V and J ends were trimmed by 4 bases and 0 bases, with 7 bases remaining between them. CDR3: CASSLGHSNQPQHF. DNA for the CDR3: TGCGCCAGCAGCCTTGGCCATAGCAATCAGCCCCAGCATTTT.

The chain is built from TRBV5-1 and TRBJ2-1; D is uncertain. There are 15 residues in the CDR3. Between the trimmed V and J ends, which lost 4 bases and 2 bases, there was a span of 13 bases. Per germline, CDR1 SGHRS and CDR2 YFSETQ. The CDR3 DNA follows: TGCGCCAGCAGCCCGGTAGGCGGAACCTACAATGAGCAGTTCTTC. It specifies CASSPVGGTYNEQFF.

The chain couples TRBV28 to TRBJ2-7; TRBD2 matches 10 bases. The CDR3 contains 16 residues. The V gene's germline CDR1 is MDHEN and CDR2 SYDVKM. With 5 bases clipped from V and 0 bases from J, the junction kept 7 bases outside the gene matches. This CDR3 reads CASSIMTSGYSYEQYF. The CDR3 region has the DNA TGTGCCAGCAGTATCATGACTAGCGGGTACTCCTACGAGCAGTACTTC.

The J gene is TRBJ1-2, the V gene TRBV19; possibly TRBD1 for D (6 bases). This CDR3 is 15 amino acids long. Germline CDR1 reads LNHDA; CDR2 reads SQIVND (reference sequence). V was clipped by 6 bases and J by 5 bases, with 19 bases between them. CDR3 nucleotides: TGTGCCAGTAGCACCCAACAGGGACTAGGGTATGGCTACACCTTC. Its translation is CASSTQQGLGYGYTF.

This chain uses TRBV24-1 with TRBJ2-5, with 7 positions matching TRBD1. CDR1 is KGHDR and CDR2 is SFDVKD in the germline V gene. The V and J ends lost 10 bases and 1 base, in that order; junction bases with no gene match: 8. This CDR3 is built from 14 residues. The CDR3 DNA reads as TGTGCCACGCCGACAGGGTCCGGCCAAGAGACCCAGTACTTC. Protein: CATPTGSGQETQYF.

This clone was seen a single time. This chain links TRBV6-5 with TRBJ2-3, with a possible D match to TRBD1 (7 bases). This CDR3 contains 14 residues. Per germline, CDR1 MNHEY and CDR2 SVGAGI. Trimming took off 2 bases at V and 8 bases at J, with 14 bases between the two ends. Here the CDR3 DNA reads TGTGCCAGCAGTTACACCGACAGGGACTCTACGCAGTATTTT. It specifies CASSYTDRDSTQYF.

This chain links TRBV12-5 with TRBJ2-4; D is undetermined. The CDR3 contains 17 residues. V gave up 0 bases and J gave up 1 base, with 13 bases separating them. Germline CDR1 LGHNT, CDR2 FRNRAP. CDR3 DNA: TGTGCTAGTGGTTTGGTACCAGGATCTGTGGCCAAAAACATTCAGTACTTC. Its translation: CASGLVPGSVAKNIQYF.

The chain links TRBV30 to TRBJ2-2; possibly TRBD2 for D (7 bases). This CDR3 is 14 amino acids long. Germline V gene data show CDR1 as GTSNPN and CDR2 as SVGIG (reference sequence). Deletions cut 4 bases from V and 2 bases from J, with 11 bases between. The CDR3 region is CAWKGGPNTGELFF. The CDR3 region has the DNA TGTGCCTGGAAGGGGGGGCCTAACACCGGGGAGCTGTTTTTT. The complete variable domain, with remaining parts taken from reference TRBV30 and TRBJ2-2, reads SQTIHQWPATLVQPVGSPLSLECTVEGTSNPNLYWYRQAAGRGLQLLFYSVGIGQISSEVPQNLSASRPQDRQFILSSKKLLLSDSGFYLCAWKGGPNTGELFFGEGSRLTVL.

The chain is built from TRBV19 and TRBJ1-1; D is unresolved. CDR1 is LNHDA and CDR2 is SQIVND in the germline V gene (reference sequence). The length of the CDR3 is 13 residues. Trimming pared 5 bases from V and 4 bases from J, leaving 11 bases between. CDR3 coding DNA: TGTGCCAGTAGTGCCGGGAGGAGCACTGAAGCTTTCTTT. Amino acids: CASSAGRSTEAFF. The complete variable domain, with remaining parts taken from reference TRBV19 and TRBJ1-1, reads DGGITQSPKYLFRKEGQNVTLSCEQNLNHDAMYWYRQDPGQGLRLIYYSQIVNDFQKGDIAEGYSVSREKKESFPLTVTSAQKNPTAFYLCASSAGRSTEAFFGQGTRLTVV.

This clone is medium-sized within its sample. CDR3 in DNA: TGTGCCAGCAGTTTAGTCACGGGAGGGGTGAATCAGCCCCAGCATTTT. Residues: CASSLVTGGVNQPQHF. The V gene is TRBV28, the J gene TRBJ1-5; D is possibly TRBD1 (5 bases). With 2 bases removed from V and 4 bases from J, the gap between germline ends came to 15 bases. The CDR3 is made up of 16 amino acids. Germline values: CDR1 MDHEN, CDR2 SYDVKM.

The chain links TRBV6-2 or TRBV6-3 to TRBJ2-7; 8 nucleotides line up with TRBD1. V shed 6 bases, J shed 4 bases, and the junction held 5 bases outside the gene matches. Germline V gene lookup returns CDR1 MNHEY and CDR2 SVGEGT. The length of the CDR3 is 13 residues. The CDR3 loop reads CASSRDRPYEQYF. DNA for the CDR3: TGTGCCAGCAGCCGGGACAGGCCTTACGAGCAGTACTTC.

This clone was counted only a few times. V gene TRBV19 combines with J gene TRBJ1-2, with D maybe TRBD1 (5 bases). Trimming cost V 6 bases and J 3 bases, with 14 bases left between them. Germline-derived CDR1 and CDR2 are LNHDA and SQIVND (reference sequence). The CDR3 loop spans 14 amino acids. The DNA for the CDR3 is TGTGCCAGTAGCCCCGGGGGAGATCACTATGGCTACACCTTC. This encodes CASSPGGDHYGYTF.

The chain uses TRBV9 and TRBJ2-5, with D maybe TRBD1 (6 bases). From germline, CDR1 is SGDLS and CDR2 YYNGEE. CDR3 length: 13 residues. V was shortened by 6 bases and J by 1 base, with 10 bases between the two germline ends. As DNA, the CDR3 is TGTGCCAGCAACCTACAGGGCCAAGAGACCCAGTACTTC. Amino acids: CASNLQGQETQYF.